The 12 T cell receptor beta chains in this list originate from one sample, sequenced in a study of lymphopenia after photon versus proton radiotherapy. Data came from immunoSEQ multiplex PCR; TCRdb stores just in-frame clones and leaves some out. The top ten hold approximately 4.6% of the sample, which has 150,000 to 200,000 clones, about nine tenths seen once. The sequences come from peripheral blood, collected from a patient treated with photon-based radiotherapy. These receptors originate from a man aged 50 to 59 with gastric cancer.

This chain uses TRBV10-3 with TRBJ1-2; 9 bases fit TRBD1. The CDR3 has 14 amino acids. V lost 5 bases and J lost 9; bases outside the gene matches: 10. The germline gives CDR1 ENHRY, CDR2 SYGVKD. The CDR3 region is CAISTLSGTGSYTF. The CDR3 DNA sequence: TGTGCCATCAGTACCCTTTCCGGGACAGGGAGCTACACCTTC.

V usage is TRBV18 and J usage is TRBJ2-2; 7 nucleotides line up with TRBD2. Per the germline V gene, CDR1 is KGHSH and CDR2 is LQKENI. The CDR3 has 16 residues. Trimming cost V 0 bases and J 5 bases; bases outside gene matches: 6. CDR3 sequence (DNA): TGTGCCAGCTCACCACCGGGGACTAAAGGGACCGGGGAGCTGTTTTTT. It specifies CASSPPGTKGTGELFF. Full variable domain (rest looked up from reference TRBV18 and TRBJ2-2): NAGVMQNPRHLVRRRGQEARLRCSPMKGHSHVYWYRQLPEEGLKFMVYLQKENIIDESGMPKERFSAEFPKEGPSILRIQQVVRGDSAAYFCASSPPGTKGTGELFFGEGSRLTVL.

The chain is built from TRBV7-9 and TRBJ1-1; D call uncertain. This CDR3 is 14 amino acids long. The germline CDR1 and CDR2 sequences are SEHNR and FQNEAQ (reference sequence). V lost 2 bases and J lost 0, with 7 bases in between. CDR3 region: CASSLSQMNTEAFF. For the CDR3, the DNA is TGTGCCAGCAGCTTATCCCAGATGAACACTGAAGCTTTCTTT.

The chain links TRBV7-9 to TRBJ2-3; a possible D gene is TRBD2 (7 bases). CDR1 and CDR2 from the germline V gene are SEHNR and FQNEAQ (reference sequence). Trimming pared 7 bases from V and 5 bases from J, leaving 22 bases between. The CDR3 sequence is 16 residues long. CDR3 loop: CASTPIAGGRLDTQYF. CDR3 in DNA: TGTGCCAGCACCCCGATTGCCGGGGGGCGATTAGATACGCAGTATTTT.

The chain uses TRBV7-9 and TRBJ2-3; 13 bases fit TRBD2. The CDR3 covers 17 residues. Germline V gene lookup returns CDR1 SEHNR and CDR2 FQNEAQ (reference sequence). Trimming removed 3 bases from V and 3 bases from J; junction bases left unmatched: 6. CDR3 nucleotide sequence: TGTGCCAGCAGCTTGGGGACTAGCGGGATTTCTACAGATACGCAGTATTTT. Its translation: CASSLGTSGISTDTQYF.

The chain uses TRBV6-5 and TRBJ2-3; the D is unclear. Germline loops: CDR1 MNHEY, CDR2 SVGAGI. V lost 5 bases and J 0 bases, leaving 6 bases between the germline ends. CDR3 size: 13 residues. The CDR3 nucleotides read TGTGCCAGCAGTCGCCAGAGCACAGATACGCAGTATTTT. As protein: CASSRQSTDTQYF.

J is TRBJ2-7 and V is TRBV14; 9 bases are shared with TRBD1. The CDR3 is made up of 16 amino acids. Germline values: CDR1 SGHDN, CDR2 FVKESK. V was pared by 3 bases and J by 0 bases, with 6 bases of the junction left unmatched. The CDR3 reads CASSHLQGAPSYEQYF. The CDR3 DNA is TGTGCCAGCAGCCACTTACAGGGGGCTCCCTCCTACGAGCAGTACTTC.

In its sample, this clone was seen a few times. The gene calls are TRBV6-1 and TRBJ1-1; 9 bases align to TRBD1. The V gene's germline CDR1 is MNHNS and CDR2 SASEGT. This CDR3 has 15 amino acids. V lost 4 bases, J lost 1 base, and 4 bases stayed unmatched. CDR3 DNA sequence: TGTGCCAGCAGTGGAAGGGACAGGGCGAACACTGAAGCTTTCTTT. This gives the protein CASSGRDRANTEAFF.

The V call is TRBV19, the J call TRBJ1-2; the D is unclear. The CDR3 spans 13 residues. CDR1 and CDR2 (germline): LNHDA, SQIVND (reference sequence). V lost 0 bases and J lost 2, with 4 bases in between. The CDR3 region has the DNA TGTGCCAGTAGTATAGACAGAAACTATGGCTACACCTTC. It specifies CASSIDRNYGYTF.

J is TRBJ1-5 and V is TRBV28; D is uncertain. This CDR3 has 17 residues. Germline lookup yields CDR1 MDHEN and CDR2 SYDVKM. V lost 1 base and J 0 bases, leaving 13 bases between the germline ends. The CDR3 nucleotides read TGTGCCAGCAGTTTATCCCCGCATTTATATAGCAATCAGCCCCAGCATTTT. Its protein product is CASSLSPHLYSNQPQHF. Supplemented by reference TRBV28 and TRBJ1-5, the full variable domain reads DVKVTQSSRYLVKRTGEKVFLECVQDMDHENMFWYRQDPGLGLRLIYFSYDVKMKEKGDIPEGYSVSREKKERFSLILESASTNQTSMYLCASSLSPHLYSNQPQHFGDGTRLSIL.

The chain uses TRBV6-6 and TRBJ2-3; D gene ambiguous. The ends were cut back, 5 bases at V and 0 bases at J, with 12 bases in the middle. The CDR3 has 15 amino acids. The germline CDR1 and CDR2 sequences are MNHNY and SVGAGI (reference sequence). CDR3 region: CASSDPYTSTDTQYF. In DNA, the CDR3 is TGTGCCAGCAGTGATCCTTATACTAGCACAGATACGCAGTATTTT.

The chain uses TRBV30 and TRBJ1-1, with D unresolved. Germline V lookup: CDR1 GTSNPN, CDR2 SVGIG (reference sequence). V was pared by 3 bases and J by 5 bases, with 10 bases between. The CDR3 consists of 12 residues. CDR3 region: CAWRREKTEAFF. CDR3 DNA sequence: TGTGCCTGGAGACGGGAGAAGACTGAAGCTTTCTTT.